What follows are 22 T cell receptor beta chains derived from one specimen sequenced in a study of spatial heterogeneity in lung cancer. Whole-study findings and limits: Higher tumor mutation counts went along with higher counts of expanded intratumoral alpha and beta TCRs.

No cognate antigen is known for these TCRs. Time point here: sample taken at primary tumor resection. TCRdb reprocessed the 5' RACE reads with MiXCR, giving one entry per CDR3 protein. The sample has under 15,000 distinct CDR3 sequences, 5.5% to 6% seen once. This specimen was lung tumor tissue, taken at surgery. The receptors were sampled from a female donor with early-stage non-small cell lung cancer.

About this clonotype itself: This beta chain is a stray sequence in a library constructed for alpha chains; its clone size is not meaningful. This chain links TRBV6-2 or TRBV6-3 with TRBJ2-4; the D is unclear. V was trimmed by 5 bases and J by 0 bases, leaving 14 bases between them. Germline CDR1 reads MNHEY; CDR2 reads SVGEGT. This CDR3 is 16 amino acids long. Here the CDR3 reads CASSRTRVGAKNIQYF. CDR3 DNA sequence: TGTGCCAGCAGTCGTACAAGGGTTGGAGCCAAAAACATTCAGTACTTC.

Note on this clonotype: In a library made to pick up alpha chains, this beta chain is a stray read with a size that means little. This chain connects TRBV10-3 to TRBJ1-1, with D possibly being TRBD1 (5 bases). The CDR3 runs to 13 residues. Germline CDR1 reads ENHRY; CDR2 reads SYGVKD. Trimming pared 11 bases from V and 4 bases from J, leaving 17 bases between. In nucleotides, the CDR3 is TGTGCCTTCCGCAGGGAAGGAGGCACTGAAGCTTTCTTT. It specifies CAFRREGGTEAFF.

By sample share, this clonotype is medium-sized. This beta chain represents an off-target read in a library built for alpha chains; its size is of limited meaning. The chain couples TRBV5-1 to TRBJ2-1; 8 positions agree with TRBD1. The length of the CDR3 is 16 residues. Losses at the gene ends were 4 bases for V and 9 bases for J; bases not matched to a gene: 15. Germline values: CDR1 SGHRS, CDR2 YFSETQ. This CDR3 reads CASSPTGAVSRVEQFF. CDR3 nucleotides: TGCGCCAGCAGCCCGACAGGGGCTGTCTCACGGGTTGAGCAGTTCTTC.

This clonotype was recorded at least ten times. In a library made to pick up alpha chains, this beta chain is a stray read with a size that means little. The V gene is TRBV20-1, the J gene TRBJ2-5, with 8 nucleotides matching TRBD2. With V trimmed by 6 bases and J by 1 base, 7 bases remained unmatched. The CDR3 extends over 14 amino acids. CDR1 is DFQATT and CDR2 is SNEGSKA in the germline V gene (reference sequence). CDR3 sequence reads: CSAPAGGFQETQYF. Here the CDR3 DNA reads TGCAGTGCCCCGGCGGGAGGCTTCCAAGAGACCCAGTACTTC.

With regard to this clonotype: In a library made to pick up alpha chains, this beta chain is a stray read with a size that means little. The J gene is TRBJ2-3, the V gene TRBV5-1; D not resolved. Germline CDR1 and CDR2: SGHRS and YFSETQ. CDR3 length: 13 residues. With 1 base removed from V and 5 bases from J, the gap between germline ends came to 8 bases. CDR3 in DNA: TGCGCCAGCAGCTTGAGCCTAGGAGATACGCAGTATTTT. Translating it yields CASSLSLGDTQYF.

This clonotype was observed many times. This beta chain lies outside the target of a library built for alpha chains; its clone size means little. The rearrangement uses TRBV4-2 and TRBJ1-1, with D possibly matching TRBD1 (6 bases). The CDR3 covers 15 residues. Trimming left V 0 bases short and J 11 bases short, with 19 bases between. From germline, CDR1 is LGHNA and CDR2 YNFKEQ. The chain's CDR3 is CASSQDQGSLMGAFF. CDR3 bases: TGTGCCAGCAGCCAAGACCAGGGGTCATTAATGGGGGCTTTCTTT.

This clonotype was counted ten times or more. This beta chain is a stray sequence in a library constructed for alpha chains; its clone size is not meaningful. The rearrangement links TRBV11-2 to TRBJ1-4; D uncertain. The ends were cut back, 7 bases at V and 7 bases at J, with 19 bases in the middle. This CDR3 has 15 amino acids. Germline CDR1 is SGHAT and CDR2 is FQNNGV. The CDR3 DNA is TGTGCCAGCACCGTGACGCCCCGACCCACTGAAAAACTGTTTTTT. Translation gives CASTVTPRPTEKLFF.

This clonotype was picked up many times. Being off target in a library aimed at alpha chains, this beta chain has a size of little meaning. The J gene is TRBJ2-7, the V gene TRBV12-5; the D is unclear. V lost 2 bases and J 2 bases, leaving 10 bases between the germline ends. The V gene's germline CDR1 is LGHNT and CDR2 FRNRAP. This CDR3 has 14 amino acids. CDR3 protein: CASGLRAGPYEQYF. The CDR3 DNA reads TGTGCTAGTGGTTTGCGGGCAGGTCCCTACGAGCAGTACTTC.

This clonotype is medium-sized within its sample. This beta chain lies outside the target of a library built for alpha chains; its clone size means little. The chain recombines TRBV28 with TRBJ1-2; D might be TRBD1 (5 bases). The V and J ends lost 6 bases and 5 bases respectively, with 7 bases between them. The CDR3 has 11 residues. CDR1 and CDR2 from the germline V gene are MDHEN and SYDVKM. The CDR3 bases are TGTGCCAGCAGCAAGGGGTATGGCTACACCTTC. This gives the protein CASSKGYGYTF.

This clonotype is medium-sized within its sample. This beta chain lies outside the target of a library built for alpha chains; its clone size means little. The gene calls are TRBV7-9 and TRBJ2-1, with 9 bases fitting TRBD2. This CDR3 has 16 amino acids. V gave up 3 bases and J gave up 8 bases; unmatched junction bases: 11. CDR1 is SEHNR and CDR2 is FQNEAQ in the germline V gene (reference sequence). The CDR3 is CASSFLSGGPPYEQFF. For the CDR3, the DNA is TGTGCCAGCAGCTTTCTGAGCGGGGGGCCCCCCTATGAGCAGTTCTTC. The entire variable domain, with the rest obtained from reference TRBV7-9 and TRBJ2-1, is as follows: DTGVSQNPRHKITKRGQNVTFRCDPISEHNRLYWYRQTLGQGPEFLTYFQNEAQLEKSRLLSDRFSAERPKGSFSTLEIQRTEQGDSAMYLCASSFLSGGPPYEQFFGPGTRLTVL.

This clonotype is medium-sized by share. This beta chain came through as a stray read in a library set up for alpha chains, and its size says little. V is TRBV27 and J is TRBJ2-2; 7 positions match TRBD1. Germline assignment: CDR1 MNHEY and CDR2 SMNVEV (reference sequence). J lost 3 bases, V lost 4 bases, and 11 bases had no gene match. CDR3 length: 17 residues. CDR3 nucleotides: TGTGCCAGCAGTTCAGGGGGAACTCGGGGAGACACCGGGGAGCTGTTTTTT. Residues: CASSSGGTRGDTGELFF.

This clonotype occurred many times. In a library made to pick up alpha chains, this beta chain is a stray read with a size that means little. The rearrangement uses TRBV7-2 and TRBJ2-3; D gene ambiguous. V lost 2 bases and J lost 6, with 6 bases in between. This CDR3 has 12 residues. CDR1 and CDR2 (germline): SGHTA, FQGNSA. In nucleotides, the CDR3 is TGTGCCAGCAGCTTAAAAGGTGATACGCAGTATTTT. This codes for CASSLKGDTQYF.

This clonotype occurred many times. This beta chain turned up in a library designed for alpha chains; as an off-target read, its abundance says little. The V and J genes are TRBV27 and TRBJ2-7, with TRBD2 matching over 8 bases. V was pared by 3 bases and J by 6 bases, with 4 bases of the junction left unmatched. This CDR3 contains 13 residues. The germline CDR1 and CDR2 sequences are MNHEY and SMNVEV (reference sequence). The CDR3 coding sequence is TGTGCCAGCAGTTTCGGGGGGGGTGGCGAGCAGTACTTC. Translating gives CASSFGGGGEQYF.

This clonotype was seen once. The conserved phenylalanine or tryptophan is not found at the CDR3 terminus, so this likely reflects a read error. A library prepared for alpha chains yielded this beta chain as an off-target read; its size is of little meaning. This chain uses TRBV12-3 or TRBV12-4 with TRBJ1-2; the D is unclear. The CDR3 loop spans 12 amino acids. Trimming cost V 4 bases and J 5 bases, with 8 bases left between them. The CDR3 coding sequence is TGTGCCAGCAGTTCCGGGCGTTATGGCTACACCTGC. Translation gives CASSSGRYGYTC.

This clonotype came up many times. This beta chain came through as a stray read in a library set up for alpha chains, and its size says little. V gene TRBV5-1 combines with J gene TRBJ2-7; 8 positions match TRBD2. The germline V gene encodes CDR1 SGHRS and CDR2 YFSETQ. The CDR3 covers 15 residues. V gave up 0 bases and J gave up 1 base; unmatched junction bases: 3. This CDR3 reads CASSLDSGGSYEQYF. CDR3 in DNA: TGCGCCAGCAGCTTGGACAGCGGGGGTTCCTACGAGCAGTACTTC.

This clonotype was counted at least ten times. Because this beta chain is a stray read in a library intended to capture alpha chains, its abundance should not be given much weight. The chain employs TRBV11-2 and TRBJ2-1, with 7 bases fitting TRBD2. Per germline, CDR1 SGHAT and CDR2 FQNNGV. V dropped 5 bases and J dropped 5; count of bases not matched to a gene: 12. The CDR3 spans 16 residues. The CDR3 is CASSPAARRGNNEQFF. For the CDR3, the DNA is TGTGCCAGCAGCCCCGCAGCGAGGCGGGGGAACAATGAGCAGTTCTTC.

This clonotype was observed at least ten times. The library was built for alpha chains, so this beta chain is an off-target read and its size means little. The chain's CDR3 is CASSATDSYNEQFF. The CDR3 coding sequence is TGTGCCAGCAGCGCCACGGACTCCTACAATGAGCAGTTCTTC. The gene calls are TRBV9 and TRBJ2-1, with D unclear. Trimming stripped 3 bases from V and 0 bases from J, with 7 bases between. CDR1 and CDR2 from the germline V gene are SGDLS and YYNGEE. The CDR3 totals 14 residues.

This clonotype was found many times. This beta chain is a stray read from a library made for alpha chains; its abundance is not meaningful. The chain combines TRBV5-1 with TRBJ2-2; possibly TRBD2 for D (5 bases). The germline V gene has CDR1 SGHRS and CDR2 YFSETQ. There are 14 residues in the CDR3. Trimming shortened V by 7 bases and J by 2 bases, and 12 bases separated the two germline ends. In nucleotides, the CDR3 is TGCGCCAGCCTCGAAACGGGAAACACCGGGGAGCTGTTTTTT. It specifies CASLETGNTGELFF.

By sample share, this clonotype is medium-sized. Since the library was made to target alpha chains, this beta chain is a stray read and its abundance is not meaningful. The CDR3 DNA reads as TGCGCCAGCAGCCTATCTCCGGACAGGGATAATTCACCCCTCCACTTT. Protein product: CASSLSPDRDNSPLHF. J is TRBJ1-6 and V is TRBV4-1; 8 positions agree with TRBD1. Germline V CDR1 and CDR2: MGHRA, YSYEKL. This CDR3 has 16 amino acids. V was clipped by 4 bases and J by 5 bases; unmatched bases: 7.

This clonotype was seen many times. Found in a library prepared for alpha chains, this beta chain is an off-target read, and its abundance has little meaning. CDR3 sequence reads: CASTRVAGANVLTF. Here the CDR3 DNA reads TGTGCCAGCACCCGGGTAGCTGGGGCCAACGTCCTGACTTTC. V usage is TRBV6-5 and J usage is TRBJ2-6, with no clear D. Germline CDR1 MNHEY, CDR2 SVGAGI. This CDR3 is 14 amino acids long. Trimming took 7 bases from V and 2 from J, leaving 9 bases between them.

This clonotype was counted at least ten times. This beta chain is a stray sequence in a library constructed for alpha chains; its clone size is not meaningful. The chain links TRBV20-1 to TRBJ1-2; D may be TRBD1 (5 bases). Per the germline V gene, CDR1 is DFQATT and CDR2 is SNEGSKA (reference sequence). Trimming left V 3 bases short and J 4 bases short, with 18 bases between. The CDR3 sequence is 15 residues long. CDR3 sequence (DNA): TGCAGTGCTAGTGTGGGGGGGAATCTGCGCTATGGCTACACCTTC. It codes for CSASVGGNLRYGYTF.

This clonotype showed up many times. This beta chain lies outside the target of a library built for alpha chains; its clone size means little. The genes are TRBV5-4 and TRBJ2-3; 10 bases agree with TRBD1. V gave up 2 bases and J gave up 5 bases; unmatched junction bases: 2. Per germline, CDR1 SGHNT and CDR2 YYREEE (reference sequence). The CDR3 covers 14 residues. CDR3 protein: CASSFRTGGDTQYF. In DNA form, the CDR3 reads TGTGCCAGCAGCTTCCGGACAGGGGGAGATACGCAGTATTTT. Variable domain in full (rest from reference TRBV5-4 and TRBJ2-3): ETGVTQSPTHLIKTRGQQVTLRCSSQSGHNTVSWYQQALGQGPQFIFQYYREEENGRGNFPPRFSGLQFPNYSSELNVNALELDDSALYLCASSFRTGGDTQYFGPGTRLTVL.